These 23 T cell receptor beta chains originate from one sample sequenced in a study of response to subunit inactivated influenza vaccine. TCRdb called the RT-PCR reads again in MiXCR, with one record for every CDR3 protein. The sample shows 700,000 to 900,000 distinct CDR3 sequences, 21% of them seen only once. The sample was PBMCs from blood, taken roughly 5 days after vaccination. These receptors originate from a man in his fifties or sixties who received an inactivated influenza vaccine.

The chain recombines TRBV27 with TRBJ2-6; D may be TRBD2 (5 bases). V was pared by 5 bases and J by 1 base, with 15 bases between. The CDR3 has 17 residues. CDR1 is MNHEY and CDR2 is SMNVEV in the germline V gene (reference sequence). CDR3 region: CASSHLLSGSGANVLTF. Here the CDR3 DNA reads TGTGCCAGCAGTCACCTCCTGTCGGGATCTGGGGCCAACGTCCTGACTTTC.

Only a few counts were recorded for this clonotype. This chain uses TRBV7-9 with TRBJ1-2; D gene ambiguous. The V end lost 2 bases, the J end lost 0 bases, and 7 bases lay between the germline ends. The germline V gene encodes CDR1 SEHNR and CDR2 FQNEAQ (reference sequence). The CDR3 runs 14 residues. CDR3 sequence (DNA): TGTGCCAGCAGCTTAATGAACGCTAACTATGGCTACACCTTC. Protein sequence: CASSLMNANYGYTF. Together with reference TRBV7-9 and TRBJ1-2, the CDR3 gives the full variable domain: DTGVSQNPRHKITKRGQNVTFRCDPISEHNRLYWYRQTLGQGPEFLTYFQNEAQLEKSRLLSDRFSAERPKGSFSTLEIQRTEQGDSAMYLCASSLMNANYGYTFGSGTRLTVV.

V gene TRBV3-1 combines with J gene TRBJ2-1; D might be TRBD2 (6 bases). The V end lost 3 bases, the J end lost 6 bases, and 15 bases lay between the germline ends. Germline V CDR1 and CDR2: LGHDT, YNNKEL (reference sequence). The CDR3 has 15 amino acids. The CDR3 bases are TGTGCCAGCAGCCACGATTGGCTAGCGTTCAATGAGCAGTTCTTC. It is translated as CASSHDWLAFNEQFF.

The genes are TRBV12-3 or TRBV12-4 and TRBJ2-1; 7 bases fit TRBD1. Losses at the gene ends were 5 bases for V and 6 bases for J; bases not matched to a gene: 10. The CDR3 covers 15 residues. The CDR3 reads CASSPGTVFPNEQFF. Here the CDR3 DNA reads TGTGCCAGCAGTCCTGGGACAGTGTTTCCCAATGAGCAGTTCTTC.

Worth noting for this clonotype: The junction departs from germline at one end; a sequencing error may be responsible. The genes are TRBV5-1 and TRBJ2-5; 7 nucleotides agree with TRBD1. Looked up from germline, CDR1 is SGHRS and CDR2 is YFSETQ. The length of the CDR3 is 14 residues. CDR3 sequence (DNA): TGCGCCAGCAGCACTTGGACAGGAGAAGAGACCCGGTACTTC. Its protein product is CASSTWTGEETRYF.

This clonotype was seen a handful of times. V gene TRBV21-1 combines with J gene TRBJ2-5. TRBV21-1 is an annotated pseudogene. This CDR3 region has 10 residues. CDR3 amino acids: CASCKGTQYF. CDR3 DNA sequence: TGTGCCAGCTGCAAGGGGACCCAGTACTTC.

The chain links TRBV5-6 to TRBJ1-2; a possible D gene is TRBD1 (6 bases). The V end was cut by 2 bases, the J end by 0 bases, with 17 bases between. The CDR3 contains 17 residues. The germline V gene encodes CDR1 SGHDT and CDR2 YYEEEE. The chain's CDR3 is CASSFGQGRRTNYGYTF. CDR3 coding DNA: TGTGCCAGCAGCTTCGGGCAGGGGCGGAGGACTAACTATGGCTACACCTTC.

This clonotype was seen a few times. This chain connects TRBV5-1 to TRBJ1-4, with D perhaps TRBD1 (6 bases). Germline V lookup: CDR1 SGHRS, CDR2 YFSETQ. Deletions cut 4 bases from V and 3 bases from J, with 16 bases between. The length of the CDR3 is 16 residues. CDR3 residues: CASSTQGIGSNEKLFF. DNA of the CDR3: TGCGCCAGCAGCACCCAGGGGATTGGGTCTAATGAAAAACTGTTTTTT. The full variable domain, its missing parts supplied by reference TRBV5-1 and TRBJ1-4, is KAGVTQTPRYLIKTRGQQVTLSCSPISGHRSVSWYQQTPGQGLQFLFEYFSETQRNKGNFPGRFSGRQFSNSRSEMNVSTLELGDSALYLCASSTQGIGSNEKLFFGSGTQLSVL.

The chain joins TRBV7-2 to TRBJ1-1, with D uncertain. V lost 1 base, J lost 4 bases, and 7 bases lay in between. The CDR3 loop spans 13 amino acids. The germline gives CDR1 SGHTA, CDR2 FQGNSA. CDR3 region: CASSLDLSTEAFF. CDR3 DNA: TGTGCCAGCAGCTTAGATCTATCCACTGAAGCTTTCTTT.

This clonotype was seen a single time. This chain links TRBV7-2 with TRBJ1-5; D is undetermined. The V gene lost 5 bases and the J gene lost 5 bases, with 16 bases spanning the gap. CDR1 is SGHTA, CDR2 FQGNSA, per germline. The CDR3 contains 15 residues. CDR3 sequence: CASSREATYDQPQHF. In nucleotides, the CDR3 is TGTGCCAGCAGCCGCGAGGCAACGTACGATCAGCCCCAGCATTTT.

The chain is built from TRBV20-1 and TRBJ1-5; D call uncertain. V shed 3 bases and J shed 0 bases, with 9 bases lying between them. Germline values: CDR1 DFQATT, CDR2 SNEGSKA (reference sequence). The CDR3 spans 14 residues. CDR3 in DNA: TGCAGTGCTAGTCCCTCCAATAGCAATCAGCCCCAGCATTTT. This gives the protein CSASPSNSNQPQHF.

This clonotype was seen repeatedly, ten times or more. This rearrangement joins TRBV6-1 to TRBJ2-5, with D maybe TRBD1 (5 bases). Germline V gene sequence: CDR1 MNHNS, CDR2 SASEGT. Trimming took off 6 bases at V and 5 bases at J, with 13 bases between the two ends. The length of the CDR3 is 13 residues. CDR3 in DNA: TGTGCCAGCAGGGGATCAGGGCGGGAGACCCAGTACTTC. It translates to CASRGSGRETQYF.

The chain uses TRBV7-2 and TRBJ2-1, with D possibly being TRBD2 (7 bases). V was cut by 8 bases and J by 12 bases, with 23 bases left in between. Germline-derived CDR1 and CDR2 are SGHTA and FQGNSA. The CDR3 is 14 amino acids. CDR3 bases: TGTGCCAGCGCCCTCTTGGGGTTGGGGGGGCGGCAGTTCTTC. Translation: CASALLGLGGRQFF.

The rearrangement links TRBV5-4 to TRBJ2-3; D not resolved. This CDR3 contains 13 residues. V lost 3 bases to trimming and J lost 1 base, with 6 bases between them. The germline CDR1 and CDR2 sequences are SGHNT and YYREEE (reference sequence). This CDR3 is CASSSDRTDTQYF. The CDR3 DNA reads TGTGCCAGCAGCTCAGACCGCACAGATACGCAGTATTTT.

The chain links TRBV12-3 or TRBV12-4 to TRBJ2-7; 8 nucleotides line up with TRBD1. The J segment lost 6 bases and the V segment lost 5 bases, leaving 6 bases of the junction unmatched. The CDR3 is 13 residues long. The CDR3 DNA is TGTGCCAGCAGTCGCATTGACAGGGGCGAGCAGTACTTC. Residues: CASSRIDRGEQYF.

In its sample, this clonotype was seen a few times. In DNA form, the CDR3 reads TGCAGTGCTCTACGAAGGGGTTACACTGAAGCTTTCTTT. This sequence encodes CSALRRGYTEAFF. The chain couples TRBV20-1 to TRBJ1-1, with a tentative D call TRBD1 (5 bases). CDR3 size: 13 residues. The germline CDR1 and CDR2 sequences are DFQATT and SNEGSKA (reference sequence). The V and J ends lost 5 bases and 3 bases respectively, with 13 bases between them.

This chain connects TRBV6-5 to TRBJ2-2, with D possibly TRBD2 on 6 matching bases. CDR1 is MNHEY and CDR2 is SVGAGI in the germline V gene. The germline V and J ends were trimmed by 0 bases and 4 bases, with 15 bases remaining between them. The CDR3 loop spans 17 amino acids. The CDR3 nucleotides read TGTGCCAGCAGTTACTCCCGTCGGGGGTTGACCACCGGGGAGCTGTTTTTT. It specifies CASSYSRRGLTTGELFF.

The J gene is TRBJ1-4, the V gene TRBV12-3 or TRBV12-4; a weak D match, TRBD1 (6 bases). Deletions cut 3 bases from V and 3 bases from J, with 11 bases between. The CDR3 sequence is 15 residues long. The CDR3 here is CASSLWGASNEKLFF. CDR3 bases: TGTGCCAGCAGTTTGTGGGGGGCCTCTAATGAAAAACTGTTTTTT.

The sample holds a few counts of this clonotype. The rearrangement joins TRBV12-3 or TRBV12-4 to TRBJ2-1; 8 bases map to TRBD1. V was clipped by 6 bases and J by 5 bases; unmatched bases: 9. The CDR3 is made up of 15 amino acids. The CDR3 DNA reads as TGTGCCAGCAGCCCAGACAGGGGTCGGCACAATGAGCAGTTCTTC. Protein: CASSPDRGRHNEQFF.

This clonotype turned up a few times. The chain combines TRBV12-3 or TRBV12-4 with TRBJ2-1; possibly TRBD1 or TRBD2 for D (5 bases each). The V and J ends lost 4 bases and 5 bases respectively, with 15 bases between them. The CDR3 contains 15 residues. CDR3 in amino acids: CASSYPGRFDNEQFF. The CDR3 DNA follows: TGTGCCAGCAGTTACCCGGGACGATTTGACAATGAGCAGTTCTTC.

J is TRBJ2-1 and V is TRBV3-1; 11 nucleotides agree with TRBD2. CDR3 size: 15 residues. V shed 4 bases and J 8 bases; nucleotides not matched to a gene: 7. Germline V gives CDR1 LGHDT, CDR2 YNNKEL (reference sequence). This chain's CDR3 is CASSPIAGGLDEQFF. Here the CDR3 DNA reads TGTGCCAGCAGCCCAATAGCGGGGGGGCTCGATGAGCAGTTCTTC.

This chain joins TRBV9 and TRBJ1-2; D is perhaps TRBD1 (6 bases). The germline V gene has CDR1 SGDLS and CDR2 YYNGEE. Deletions cut 0 bases from V and 4 bases from J, with 13 bases between. The length of the CDR3 is 15 residues. This CDR3 is CASSVGSGASYGYTF. The CDR3 DNA sequence: TGTGCCAGCAGCGTAGGTTCGGGGGCGAGCTATGGCTACACCTTC.

This clonotype showed up just a few times. CDR3 coding DNA: TGTGCCAGCAGTCTACTCATGGGGCTAGCAATCCACGAGCAGTACTTC. Its translation is CASSLLMGLAIHEQYF. The chain joins TRBV27 to TRBJ2-7, with D perhaps given as TRBD1 or TRBD2 (5 bases each). V dropped 5 bases and J dropped 5 bases, with 22 bases sitting between them. The germline V gene has CDR1 MNHEY and CDR2 SMNVEV (reference sequence). This CDR3 contains 16 residues.